The 7 T cell receptor beta chains reported below all come from one sample, sequenced in a study of blood T cell repertoires in COVID-19. The protocol was immunoSEQ multiplex PCR, while the TCRdb copy is restricted to in-frame clones and leaves out a portion. The sample includes 150,000 to 200,000 clones, roughly 90% of them seen just once. Source material: peripheral blood. Source of these receptors: a man in his 60s with acute or convalescent COVID-19.

The V call is TRBV3-1 (or the pseudogene TRBV3-2), the J call TRBJ2-1; 10 nucleotides align to TRBD2. Unmatched junction bases numbered 6, after V lost 3 bases and J lost 7 bases. This CDR3 has 15 amino acids. From germline, CDR1 is LGHDT and CDR2 YNNKEL (reference sequence). CDR3 coding DNA: TGTGCCAGCAGCCACTTTTCTAGCGGGGGAAATGAGCAGTTCTTC. Translated: CASSHFSSGGNEQFF.

The chain uses TRBV7-8 and TRBJ1-3; no reliable D call. Per the germline V gene, CDR1 is SGHVS and CDR2 is FQNEAQ. V lost 1 base to trimming and J lost 4 bases, with 11 bases between them. The CDR3 loop spans 15 amino acids. The CDR3 protein is CASSLEGAQGNTIYF. The CDR3 DNA sequence: TGTGCCAGCAGCTTAGAAGGAGCTCAGGGAAACACCATATATTTT.

This clone has only one observation. The chain carries TRBV19 and TRBJ2-1; no firm D call. The V end lost 2 bases, the J end lost 7 bases, and 9 bases lay between the germline ends. Germline V gene sequence: CDR1 LNHDA, CDR2 SQIVND (reference sequence). This CDR3 is 13 amino acids long. In nucleotides, the CDR3 is TGTGCCAGTAGTATAATTTTGCGGAATGAGCAGTTCTTC. Amino acid sequence: CASSIILRNEQFF.

This chain joins TRBV15 and TRBJ1-1; D might be TRBD1 (6 bases). The V gene's germline CDR1 is LNHNV and CDR2 YYDKDF (reference sequence). The CDR3 totals 16 residues. V lost 0 bases to trimming and J lost 6 bases, with 17 bases between them. CDR3 in amino acids: CATSRDGQNLFPEAFF. The DNA of the CDR3 is TGTGCCACCAGCAGAGATGGACAGAACTTGTTTCCTGAAGCTTTCTTT.

CDR3 sequence (DNA): TGTGCCACCAGTGATCCCGGGCAGGGAAATAACTATGGCTACACCTTC. The encoded protein is CATSDPGQGNNYGYTF. The chain combines TRBV24-1 with TRBJ1-2; D perhaps matches TRBD1 (5 bases). The ends were cut back, 3 bases at V and 1 base at J, with 14 bases in the middle. From germline, CDR1 is KGHDR and CDR2 SFDVKD. The CDR3 contains 16 residues.

This chain uses TRBV18 with TRBJ2-7; D is ambiguous. Between the trimmed V and J ends, which lost 4 bases and 5 bases, there was a span of 9 bases. This CDR3 region has 12 residues. CDR1 is KGHSH, CDR2 LQKENI, per germline. The CDR3 loop reads CASSQLGHEQYV. In DNA, the CDR3 is TGTGCCAGCTCACAACTGGGCCACGAGCAGTACGTC.

This chain connects TRBV19 to TRBJ1-2; tentatively, D is TRBD1 (5 bases). The V end was cut by 5 bases, the J end by 8 bases, with 21 bases between. Looked up from germline, CDR1 is LNHDA and CDR2 is SQIVND (reference sequence). The CDR3 has 15 amino acids. CDR3 nucleotide sequence: TGTGCCAGTAGTCTGACAGTGCCCTCCCTAGAAGGCTACACCTTC. Translating it yields CASSLTVPSLEGYTF.